This is a list of T cell receptor beta chains from one sample in a study of T cell changes during pregnancy in multiple sclerosis. Sequenced by immunoSEQ multiplex PCR; TCRdb stores in-frame clones only, minus some. The profile shows roughly 32,000 clones, roughly nine tenths of them singletons. The specimen was CD8+ T cells from peripheral blood mononuclear cells, collected in the third trimester of pregnancy. These receptors were obtained from a female donor with multiple sclerosis, enrolled in a pregnancy study. Both conserved end residues are part of each CDR3. Each record gives: CDR3 protein, CDR3 DNA, D gene, CDR3 length, J gene, V gene, clone size. A D gene is named only where the DNA matches it firmly. Size is stated for part of the rows, as once, few or many counts, or as a class when the clone is expanded.

CDR3aa: CASSYRQVSEAFF; CDR3nt: TGTGCCAGCAGTTACCGGCAGGTCTCTGAAGCTTTCTTT; d_gene: NA; len: 13; j_gene: TRBJ1-1; v_gene: TRBV27; abundance: NA
CDR3aa: CASSLGQQNIQYF; CDR3nt: TGTGCCAGCAGCTTGGGACAGCAAAACATTCAGTACTTC; d_gene: NA; len: 13; j_gene: TRBJ2-4; v_gene: TRBV5-4; abundance: NA
CDR3aa: CASSVGSEAFF; CDR3nt: TGTGCCAGCAGCGTTGGGAGTGAAGCTTTCTTT; d_gene: NA; len: 11; j_gene: TRBJ1-1; v_gene: TRBV9; abundance: NA
CDR3aa: CASSSELAGGSYEQYF; CDR3nt: TGTGCCAGCAGCTCAGAACTAGCGGGGGGTTCCTACGAGCAGTACTTC; d_gene: TRBD2; len: 16; j_gene: TRBJ2-7; v_gene: TRBV11-2; abundance: NA
CDR3aa: CASSVGQGAFGYTF; CDR3nt: TGTGCCAGCAGCGTAGGACAGGGGGCGTTTGGCTACACCTTC; d_gene: TRBD1; len: 14; j_gene: TRBJ1-2; v_gene: TRBV9; abundance: NA
CDR3aa: CASSLIGTSRHEQFF; CDR3nt: TGTGCCAGCAGCTTAATAGGGACTAGTCGCCATGAGCAGTTCTTC; d_gene: TRBD2; len: 15; j_gene: TRBJ2-1; v_gene: TRBV7-9; abundance: NA
CDR3aa: CASSGTSPDEQFF; CDR3nt: TGTGCCAGCAGTGGGACTAGCCCCGATGAGCAGTTCTTC; d_gene: TRBD2; len: 13; j_gene: TRBJ2-1; v_gene: TRBV6-1; abundance: NA
CDR3aa: CASSQLTGEGGNEQFF; CDR3nt: TGTGCCAGCAGCCAACTTACGGGAGAGGGTGGAAATGAGCAGTTCTTC; d_gene: NA; len: 16; j_gene: TRBJ2-1; v_gene: TRBV4-2; abundance: NA
CDR3aa: CASGGPPDEQYF; CDR3nt: TGCGCCAGCGGCGGCCCACCGGACGAGCAGTACTTC; d_gene: NA; len: 12; j_gene: TRBJ2-7; v_gene: TRBV4-1; abundance: NA
CDR3aa: CASSSGPQHF; CDR3nt: TGTGCCAGCAGTTCGGGGCCCCAGCATTTT; d_gene: NA; len: 10; j_gene: TRBJ1-5; v_gene: TRBV28; abundance: NA
CDR3aa: CASCNSGANVLTF; CDR3nt: TGTGCCAGCTGTAACTCTGGGGCCAACGTCCTGACTTTC; d_gene: NA; len: 13; j_gene: TRBJ2-6; v_gene: TRBV27; abundance: NA
CDR3aa: CATSRRLAGEQYF; CDR3nt: TGTGCCACCAGCAGAAGACTAGCGGGGGAGCAGTACTTC; d_gene: TRBD2; len: 13; j_gene: TRBJ2-7; v_gene: TRBV15; abundance: NA
CDR3aa: CASSSQAGGELTDTQYF; CDR3nt: TGTGCCAGCAGCAGCCAAGCGGGGGGTGAACTGACAGATACGCAGTATTTT; d_gene: TRBD2; len: 17; j_gene: TRBJ2-3; v_gene: TRBV13; abundance: NA
CDR3aa: CASGLGQGATEAFF; CDR3nt: TGTGCTAGTGGTTTGGGACAGGGGGCGACTGAAGCTTTCTTT; d_gene: TRBD1; len: 14; j_gene: TRBJ1-1; v_gene: TRBV12-5; abundance: NA
CDR3aa: CASGTSGRALNNEQFF; CDR3nt: TGTGCCAGCGGGACTAGCGGGAGGGCCTTAAACAATGAGCAGTTCTTC; d_gene: TRBD2; len: 16; j_gene: TRBJ2-1; v_gene: TRBV9; abundance: NA
CDR3aa: CAWSSLPGGDTQYF; CDR3nt: TGTGCCTGGAGTAGTCTGCCAGGAGGAGATACGCAGTATTTT; d_gene: NA; len: 14; j_gene: TRBJ2-3; v_gene: TRBV30; abundance: NA
CDR3aa: CASSVGTSGDNEQFF; CDR3nt: TGTGCCAGCAGTGTAGGGACTAGCGGGGACAATGAGCAGTTCTTC; d_gene: TRBD2; len: 15; j_gene: TRBJ2-1; v_gene: TRBV6-4; abundance: medium-sized
CDR3aa: CAWSGLIRLAGGQEDTDTQYF; CDR3nt: TGTGCCTGGAGTGGATTAATTCGACTAGCGGGGGGCCAGGAGGATACAGATACGCAGTATTTT; d_gene: TRBD2; len: 21; j_gene: TRBJ2-3; v_gene: TRBV30; abundance: NA
CDR3aa: CASSSAPPSDRAVYEQYF; CDR3nt: TGTGCCAGCAGCTCCGCACCTCCGTCGGACAGGGCAGTCTACGAGCAGTACTTC; d_gene: TRBD1; len: 18; j_gene: TRBJ2-7; v_gene: TRBV7-6; abundance: NA
CDR3aa: CASSFGGVNTEAFF; CDR3nt: TGTGCCAGCAGCTTTGGCGGGGTGAACACTGAAGCTTTCTTT; d_gene: NA; len: 14; j_gene: TRBJ1-1; v_gene: TRBV5-6; abundance: NA
CDR3aa: CAVTGVGGYTF; CDR3nt: TGTGCAGTAACAGGGGTAGGTGGCTACACCTTC; d_gene: TRBD1; len: 11; j_gene: TRBJ1-2; v_gene: TRBV11-2; abundance: NA
CDR3aa: CASSPWRYEQYF; CDR3nt: TGTGCCAGCTCACCGTGGAGATACGAGCAGTACTTC; d_gene: NA; len: 12; j_gene: TRBJ2-7; v_gene: TRBV18; abundance: NA
CDR3aa: CAHTHGSGDSNEQFF; CDR3nt: TGTGCCCATACGCACGGTAGCGGGGATTCCAATGAGCAGTTCTTC; d_gene: TRBD2; len: 15; j_gene: TRBJ2-1; v_gene: TRBV30; abundance: few
CDR3aa: CASQGTGQETQYF; CDR3nt: TGTGCCAGCCAGGGGACGGGCCAAGAGACCCAGTACTTC; d_gene: NA; len: 13; j_gene: TRBJ2-5; v_gene: TRBV27; abundance: NA
CDR3aa: CASSCIGLAENEQFF; CDR3nt: TGTGCCAGCAGTTGCATCGGACTAGCGGAAAATGAGCAGTTCTTC; d_gene: TRBD2; len: 15; j_gene: TRBJ2-1; v_gene: TRBV6-7; abundance: NA
CDR3aa: CAWSRDSGSGNTIYF; CDR3nt: TGTGCCTGGTCGAGGGACAGTGGCTCTGGAAACACCATATATTTT; d_gene: TRBD1; len: 15; j_gene: TRBJ1-3; v_gene: TRBV30; abundance: NA
CDR3aa: CASRGQGSRYYEQYF; CDR3nt: TGTGCCAGCAGGGGACAGGGGTCTCGCTACTACGAGCAGTACTTC; d_gene: TRBD1; len: 15; j_gene: TRBJ2-7; v_gene: TRBV2; abundance: NA
CDR3aa: CASSPGMGAFF; CDR3nt: TGTGCCAGCAGCCCAGGGATGGGGGCTTTCTTT; d_gene: NA; len: 11; j_gene: TRBJ1-1; v_gene: TRBV7-8; abundance: NA
CDR3aa: CAWDLGSSGANVLTF; CDR3nt: TGTGCCTGGGACCTGGGCAGCTCTGGGGCCAACGTCCTGACTTTC; d_gene: NA; len: 15; j_gene: TRBJ2-6; v_gene: TRBV30; abundance: NA
CDR3aa: CASSESKGFTDSYNEQFF; CDR3nt: TGCGCCAGCAGTGAGTCGAAAGGGTTTACCGACAGCTACAATGAGCAGTTCTTC; d_gene: NA; len: 18; j_gene: TRBJ2-1; v_gene: TRBV10-1; abundance: NA
CDR3aa: CASNTPGGLEETQYF; CDR3nt: TGTGCCAGCAACACCCCTGGGGGACTAGAAGAGACCCAGTACTTC; d_gene: TRBD2; len: 15; j_gene: TRBJ2-5; v_gene: TRBV6-1; abundance: NA
CDR3aa: CASSFAGGTTNYEQYF; CDR3nt: TGTGCCAGCAGCTTCGCCGGGGGGACTACGAACTACGAGCAGTACTTC; d_gene: TRBD2; len: 16; j_gene: TRBJ2-7; v_gene: TRBV5-6; abundance: few
CDR3aa: CASSLHYSGNPDDEQFF; CDR3nt: TGTGCCAGCAGTCTCCACTATAGCGGGAATCCGGACGATGAGCAGTTCTTC; d_gene: TRBD2; len: 17; j_gene: TRBJ2-1; v_gene: TRBV27; abundance: NA